Included here is one T cell receptor beta chain sequence, with context. In the original analysis: Researchers report that nucleated cell counts were estimated from reference gene primer amplification. Here immunoSEQ multiplex PCR was the method, and the copy in TCRdb shows in-frame clones only, minus some. V and J calls and clone size are those listed in that table; D and trimming were worked out from the DNA. The table lists 140,000 to 150,000 clones, around 87% of them singletons. These data come from a study of blood T cell repertoires in COVID-19. Study information: Sites in the United States, Italy and Spain provided acute and convalescent COVID-19 samples. PBMCs, B-cell-depleted T cells, or T cells provided the cDNA or gDNA that made up the material.

Sequenced material: peripheral blood. The receptor was isolated from a man in his forties or fifties who had recovered from COVID-19.

CDR3 residues: CASSRTGRYTDTQYF. In nucleotides, the CDR3 is TGTGCCAGCAGTCGGACAGGGCGTTACACAGATACGCAGTATTTT. The chain recombines TRBV7-2 with TRBJ2-3; 8 nucleotides line up with TRBD1. The V gene's germline CDR1 is SGHTA and CDR2 FQGNSA. This CDR3 region has 15 residues. After removal of 6 bases from V and 2 bases from J, the junction contained 7 bases not matched to a gene.